The 4 T cell receptor beta chains below were found in one sample sequenced in a study of CXCR3-negative and CXCR3-positive naive CD8 T cells. Through 5' RACE with UMI labels, the TRB cDNA libraries were prepared. Following a re-call of the 5' RACE reads, TCRdb has one entry per CDR3 protein and lacks DNA. The clone table shows 40,000 to 45,000 distinct CDR3 sequences, with the ten largest holding around 1.9%. Sequenced: naive CXCR3- CD8+ T cells from blood. Stated subset: CD45RO-CCR7+CD27+CD95- naive CD8+ T cells lacking CXCR3 (TNR3-). The receptors stem from a human donor in good health. Some clones in this sample may be carry-over from other donors' samples.

The V and J genes are TRBV6-6 and TRBJ2-7; the D call from TCRdb, TRBD1, cannot be confirmed without DNA. This CDR3 comprises 15 residues. In germline, CDR1 is MNHNY, CDR2 SVGAGI (reference sequence). Here the CDR3 reads CASSYSGQGTDVQYF.

The gene calls are TRBV19 and TRBJ1-5; TCRdb outputs TRBD1, but without DNA this stays unchecked. Germline CDR1 LNHDA, CDR2 SQIVND (reference sequence). This CDR3 has 16 residues. Here the CDR3 reads CASSIDPPGMDQPQHF.

The genes are TRBV29-1 and TRBJ2-2; TCRdb gives TRBD1 as the D gene, but with no DNA this cannot be confirmed. Germline V gives CDR1 SQVTM, CDR2 ANQGSEA. This CDR3 spans 14 amino acids. The CDR3 sequence: CSAEGQLNTGELFF.

J is TRBJ2-7 and V is TRBV28; TCRdb picks TRBD1, but there is no DNA to check that call. CDR1 is MDHEN and CDR2 is SYDVKM in the germline V gene. The CDR3 is made up of 11 amino acids. The CDR3 sequence: CASSPRYEQYF. Looking up the rest from reference TRBV28 and TRBJ2-7 gives the full variable domain: DVKVTQSSRYLVKRTGEKVFLECVQDMDHENMFWYRQDPGLGLRLIYFSYDVKMKEKGDIPEGYSVSREKKERFSLILESASTNQTSMYLCASSPRYEQYFGPGTRLTVT.